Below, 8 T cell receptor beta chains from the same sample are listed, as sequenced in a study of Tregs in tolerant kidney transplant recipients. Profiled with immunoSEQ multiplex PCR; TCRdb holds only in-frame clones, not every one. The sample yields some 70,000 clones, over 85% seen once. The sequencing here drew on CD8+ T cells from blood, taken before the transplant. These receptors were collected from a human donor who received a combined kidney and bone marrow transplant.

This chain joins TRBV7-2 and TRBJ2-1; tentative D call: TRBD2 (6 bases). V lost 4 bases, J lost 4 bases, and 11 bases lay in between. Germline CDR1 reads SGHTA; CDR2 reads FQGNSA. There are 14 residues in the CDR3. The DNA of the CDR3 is TGTGCCAGCAGCTCCCAGGAGGGGTACAATGAGCAGTTCTTC. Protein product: CASSSQEGYNEQFF.

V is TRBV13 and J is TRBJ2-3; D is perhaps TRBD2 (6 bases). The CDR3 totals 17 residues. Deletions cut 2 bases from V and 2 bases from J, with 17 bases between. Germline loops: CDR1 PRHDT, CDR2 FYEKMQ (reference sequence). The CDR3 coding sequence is TGTGCCAGCAGCTTATCCCGACTAGTCCCGTACACAGATACGCAGTATTTT. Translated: CASSLSRLVPYTDTQYF.

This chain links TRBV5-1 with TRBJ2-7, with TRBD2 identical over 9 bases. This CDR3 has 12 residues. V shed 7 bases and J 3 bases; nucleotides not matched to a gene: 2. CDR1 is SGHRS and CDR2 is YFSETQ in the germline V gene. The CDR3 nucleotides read TGCGCCAGCCGGACTAGCGACTACGAGCAGTACTTC. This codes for CASRTSDYEQYF.

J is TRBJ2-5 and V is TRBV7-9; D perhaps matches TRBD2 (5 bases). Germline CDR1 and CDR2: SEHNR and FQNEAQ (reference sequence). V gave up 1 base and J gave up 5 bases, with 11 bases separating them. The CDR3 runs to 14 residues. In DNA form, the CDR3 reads TGTGCCAGCAGCTTAGGAGGGTTGAGGGAGACCCAGTACTTC. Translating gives CASSLGGLRETQYF.

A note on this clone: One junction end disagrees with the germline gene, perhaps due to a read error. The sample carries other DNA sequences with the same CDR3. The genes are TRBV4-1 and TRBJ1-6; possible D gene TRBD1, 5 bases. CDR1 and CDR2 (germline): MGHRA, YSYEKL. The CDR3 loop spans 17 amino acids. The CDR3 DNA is TGCGCCAGCAGCCAAGTTCCCCCCGACAGACATAATTCCCCCCTCCACTTT. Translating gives CASSQVPPDRHNSPLHF.

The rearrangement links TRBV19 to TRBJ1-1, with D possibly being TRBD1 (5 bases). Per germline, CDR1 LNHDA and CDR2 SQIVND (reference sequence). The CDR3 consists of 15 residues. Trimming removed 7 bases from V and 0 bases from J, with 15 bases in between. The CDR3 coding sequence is TGTGCCAGTACCCTCCTGACAGAAATGAACACTGAAGCTTTCTTT. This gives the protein CASTLLTEMNTEAFF.

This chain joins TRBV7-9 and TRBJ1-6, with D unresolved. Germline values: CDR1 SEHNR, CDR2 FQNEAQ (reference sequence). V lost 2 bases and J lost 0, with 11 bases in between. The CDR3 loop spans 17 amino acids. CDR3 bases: TGTGCCAGCAGCTTATTGGGCGAAAGCTCCTATAATTCACCCCTCCACTTT. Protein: CASSLLGESSYNSPLHF.

The CDR3 nucleotides read TGTGCCAGCAGCGGAAGCGACAGGGCTAGTGGCTACACCTTC. Translating gives CASSGSDRASGYTF. The chain is built from TRBV9 and TRBJ1-2; 7 positions match TRBD1. The CDR3 runs to 14 residues. Germline V lookup: CDR1 SGDLS, CDR2 YYNGEE. V lost 3 bases, J lost 7 bases, and 9 bases stayed unmatched.